These T cell receptor beta chains were read from a single sample in a study of blood T cell repertoires in COVID-19. Measured with immunoSEQ multiplex PCR; TCRdb has only the in-frame clones, and not every one. Of some 150,000 clones listed, 85% to 90% were seen once; the top ten hold 1.5% to 1.9%. Source material: peripheral blood. Source of these receptors: a woman aged 55-69 years with acute or convalescent COVID-19. Both conserved end residues are part of each CDR3. D genes are given only for firm matches. Clone size is given for some rows only: seen once, a few or many times, or a class if the clone is expanded.

v_call: TRBV3-1/TRBV3-2
d_call: TRBD2
clone_size: few
j_call: TRBJ2-1
cdr3_nt: TGTGCCAGCAGACTAGCGGGGGGGTTTTACAATGAGCAGTTCTTC
cdr3_aa: CASRLAGGFYNEQFF

v_call: TRBV7-3
d_call: TRBD2
clone_size: -
j_call: TRBJ2-1
cdr3_nt: TGTGCCAGCAGCCCCACTAGCGGGGAATACAATGAGCAGTTCTTC
cdr3_aa: CASSPTSGEYNEQFF

v_call: TRBV6-5
d_call: TRBD1
clone_size: -
j_call: TRBJ1-2
cdr3_nt: TGTGCCAGCACTAGGGGACAGCCTCTCTATGGCTACACCTTC
cdr3_aa: CASTRGQPLYGYTF

v_call: TRBV7-2
d_call: -
clone_size: -
j_call: TRBJ2-1
cdr3_nt: TGTGCCAGCAGCTTAGCGGCAGGGACCTACAATGAGCAGTTCTTC
cdr3_aa: CASSLAAGTYNEQFF

v_call: TRBV9
d_call: TRBD1
clone_size: -
j_call: TRBJ1-3
cdr3_nt: TGTGCCAGCAGCGCCAGAGGGGACAGCGGAAACACCATATATTTT
cdr3_aa: CASSARGDSGNTIYF

v_call: TRBV2
d_call: -
clone_size: -
j_call: TRBJ1-5
cdr3_nt: TGTGCCAGCAGGGATGGAGCGGGGTACGGTCAGCCCCAGCATTTT
cdr3_aa: CASRDGAGYGQPQHF

v_call: TRBV2
d_call: -
clone_size: -
j_call: TRBJ1-5
cdr3_nt: TGTGCCAGCGGAGGAGGACTTGTCGGTCAGCCCCAGCATTTT
cdr3_aa: CASGGGLVGQPQHF

v_call: TRBV9
d_call: TRBD1
clone_size: -
j_call: TRBJ2-7
cdr3_nt: TGTGCCAGCAGCGTGACGGACAGGATGTCGACCTACGAGCAGTACTTC
cdr3_aa: CASSVTDRMSTYEQYF

v_call: TRBV3-1/TRBV3-2
d_call: TRBD1
clone_size: -
j_call: TRBJ1-1
cdr3_nt: TGTGCCAGCAGCCAGGGACAGGGATCAGCTTTCTTT
cdr3_aa: CASSQGQGSAFF

v_call: TRBV7-2
d_call: -
clone_size: -
j_call: TRBJ1-2
cdr3_nt: TGTGCCAGCACCTCAAGAACAGTGACTAACTATGGCTACACCTTC
cdr3_aa: CASTSRTVTNYGYTF

v_call: TRBV28
d_call: -
clone_size: -
j_call: TRBJ1-5
cdr3_nt: TGTGCCAGCGTTGGAGAGGCGTTTAACCAGCCCCAGCATTTT
cdr3_aa: CASVGEAFNQPQHF

v_call: TRBV29-1
d_call: -
clone_size: -
j_call: TRBJ1-1
cdr3_nt: TGCAGCGTTCAAGGGGGAGGATACACTGAAGCTTTCTTT
cdr3_aa: CSVQGGGYTEAFF

v_call: TRBV7-2
d_call: -
clone_size: -
j_call: TRBJ2-1
cdr3_nt: TGTGCCAGCAGCTTAGCGGTGGGAGGAGGCGGCGATGAGCAGTTCTTC
cdr3_aa: CASSLAVGGGGDEQFF

v_call: TRBV24-1
d_call: -
clone_size: -
j_call: TRBJ2-1
cdr3_nt: TGTGCCACCGGGGGGGCGCAGAATGAGCAGTTCTTC
cdr3_aa: CATGGAQNEQFF

v_call: TRBV5-1
d_call: -
clone_size: -
j_call: TRBJ1-4
cdr3_nt: TGCGCCAGCAGCTTAATAAATGCTAATGAAAAACTGTTTTTT
cdr3_aa: CASSLINANEKLFF

v_call: TRBV4-1
d_call: TRBD1
clone_size: -
j_call: TRBJ1-4
cdr3_nt: TGCGCCAGCAGCCCGCTCCCTGGACAGGGCGGTGAAAAACTGTTTTTT
cdr3_aa: CASSPLPGQGGEKLFF

v_call: TRBV2
d_call: -
clone_size: -
j_call: TRBJ1-4
cdr3_nt: TGTGCCAGCACTGGAGGTCGGCAGGGGAATGAAAAACTGTTTTTT
cdr3_aa: CASTGGRQGNEKLFF

v_call: TRBV28
d_call: -
clone_size: -
j_call: TRBJ2-7
cdr3_nt: TGTGCCAGCATCATTGCGGGGTCAACCTACGAGCAGTACTTC
cdr3_aa: CASIIAGSTYEQYF

v_call: TRBV30
d_call: -
clone_size: once
j_call: TRBJ1-5
cdr3_nt: TGTGCCTGGAGTCCGGGAAACCTAGATCAGCCCCAGCATTTT
cdr3_aa: CAWSPGNLDQPQHF

v_call: TRBV18
d_call: TRBD1
clone_size: -
j_call: TRBJ2-7
cdr3_nt: TGTGCCAGCTCACCGGCGAATGGGGCGAGACAGGGGGACGAGCAGTACTTC
cdr3_aa: CASSPANGARQGDEQYF

v_call: TRBV5-1
d_call: TRBD2
clone_size: -
j_call: TRBJ2-3
cdr3_nt: TGCGCCAGCAGCTTAAAGCGGGGGGGCGGCACAGATACGCAGTATTTT
cdr3_aa: CASSLKRGGGTDTQYF

v_call: TRBV19
d_call: TRBD1
clone_size: once
j_call: TRBJ1-1
cdr3_nt: TGTGCCACCTCGGGGGACAGGGGGAGGGGAGCTTTCTTT
cdr3_aa: CATSGDRGRGAFF

v_call: TRBV7-9
d_call: -
clone_size: once
j_call: TRBJ1-1
cdr3_nt: TGTGCCAGCAGGCGAAGCACCACGTATTACCAGGGCTCGAACACTGAAGCTTTCTTT
cdr3_aa: CASRRSTTYYQGSNTEAFF

v_call: TRBV4-1
d_call: TRBD1
clone_size: -
j_call: TRBJ2-5
cdr3_nt: TGCGCCAGCAGCCAAGCCCTTGGGACAGGGGGTCGGACCCAGTACTTC
cdr3_aa: CASSQALGTGGRTQYF

v_call: TRBV19
d_call: TRBD1
clone_size: -
j_call: TRBJ1-4
cdr3_nt: TGTGCCAGCAACTTCCAGGGACAGGGGCAGGAAAAACTGTTTTTT
cdr3_aa: CASNFQGQGQEKLFF

v_call: TRBV7-9
d_call: TRBD1
clone_size: once
j_call: TRBJ1-6
cdr3_nt: TGTGCCAGCAGCCCACACCAGGGGGCCTATTCACCCCTCCACTTT
cdr3_aa: CASSPHQGAYSPLHF

v_call: TRBV14
d_call: -
clone_size: -
j_call: TRBJ1-1
cdr3_nt: TGTGCCAGCAGCCAAGTTAAGGGGATGAACACTGAAGCTTTCTTT
cdr3_aa: CASSQVKGMNTEAFF

v_call: TRBV5-1
d_call: -
clone_size: -
j_call: TRBJ2-5
cdr3_nt: TGCGCCAGCAGCTCGGACACTTCACAAGAGACCCAGTACTTC
cdr3_aa: CASSSDTSQETQYF

v_call: TRBV28
d_call: TRBD1
clone_size: -
j_call: TRBJ1-2
cdr3_nt: TGTGCCAGCAGTTTCGGACAGGTTTATGGCTACACCTTC
cdr3_aa: CASSFGQVYGYTF

v_call: TRBV6-6
d_call: TRBD1
clone_size: -
j_call: TRBJ2-1
cdr3_nt: TGTGCCAGCAGTCAGGGGGCCCTGAACTTCTACAATGAGCAGTTCTTC
cdr3_aa: CASSQGALNFYNEQFF

v_call: TRBV19
d_call: -
clone_size: -
j_call: TRBJ1-5
cdr3_nt: TGTGCCAGTAGTGGTTATAGCTTCAATCAGCCCCAGCATTTT
cdr3_aa: CASSGYSFNQPQHF

v_call: TRBV5-4
d_call: TRBD2
clone_size: -
j_call: TRBJ2-1
cdr3_nt: TGTGCCAGCAGCTTGGCCAGCGGGGGGGCCAACAATGAGCAGTTCTTC
cdr3_aa: CASSLASGGANNEQFF

v_call: TRBV9
d_call: TRBD2
clone_size: -
j_call: TRBJ2-5
cdr3_nt: TGTGCCAGCAGCGTAGCGGCTAGCGGGGGGGGTTTCCAAGAGACCCAGTACTTC
cdr3_aa: CASSVAASGGGFQETQYF

v_call: TRBV7-2
d_call: TRBD2
clone_size: -
j_call: TRBJ2-7
cdr3_nt: TGTGCCAGCTTGGGGGGGTCATCAAATTACGAGCAGTACTTC
cdr3_aa: CASLGGSSNYEQYF

v_call: TRBV6-2/TRBV6-3
d_call: TRBD2
clone_size: -
j_call: TRBJ2-3
cdr3_nt: TGTGCCAGCAGTTACTTCGGGCTAGCGGGGGGGCTGACAGATACGCAGTATTTT
cdr3_aa: CASSYFGLAGGLTDTQYF

v_call: TRBV5-1
d_call: -
clone_size: -
j_call: TRBJ2-2
cdr3_nt: TGCGCCAGCAGCCCCTCTACAGGGACGATTACCGGGGAGCTGTTTTTT
cdr3_aa: CASSPSTGTITGELFF

v_call: TRBV7-2
d_call: -
clone_size: once
j_call: TRBJ1-2
cdr3_nt: TGTGCCAGCAGCACGGGACTACCTGGTTTCTATGGCTACACCTTC
cdr3_aa: CASSTGLPGFYGYTF

v_call: TRBV12-3/TRBV12-4
d_call: -
clone_size: -
j_call: TRBJ1-2
cdr3_nt: TGTGCCAGCAGCCCAGGGCGCGCGAGTGGCTACACCTTC
cdr3_aa: CASSPGRASGYTF

v_call: TRBV5-4
d_call: TRBD2
clone_size: -
j_call: TRBJ2-3
cdr3_nt: TGTGCCAGCAGCACCCGACTAGCGGCTAGCACAGATACGCAGTATTTT
cdr3_aa: CASSTRLAASTDTQYF

v_call: TRBV6-6
d_call: -
clone_size: -
j_call: TRBJ1-4
cdr3_nt: TGTGCCAGCAGCACGGACAGATATGAAAAACTGTTTTTT
cdr3_aa: CASSTDRYEKLFF

v_call: TRBV4-1
d_call: -
clone_size: -
j_call: TRBJ2-5
cdr3_nt: TGCGCCAGCAGCCAAGAAAACTGGGTCGGACACTCGGAAGAGACCCAGTACTTC
cdr3_aa: CASSQENWVGHSEETQYF

v_call: TRBV7-8
d_call: TRBD1
clone_size: -
j_call: TRBJ1-1
cdr3_nt: TGTGCCAGCAGCATGACAGGGGGTACTGAAGCTTTCTTT
cdr3_aa: CASSMTGGTEAFF

v_call: TRBV9
d_call: -
clone_size: -
j_call: TRBJ2-1
cdr3_nt: TGTGCCAGCAGCGTAGCGACTCAGCGGTACAATGAGCAGTTCTTC
cdr3_aa: CASSVATQRYNEQFF

v_call: TRBV7-2
d_call: -
clone_size: -
j_call: TRBJ1-5
cdr3_nt: TGTGCCAGCAGCTTAGACGGGGCGGGGGGCAATCAGCCCCAGCATTTT
cdr3_aa: CASSLDGAGGNQPQHF

v_call: TRBV10-3
d_call: TRBD1
clone_size: -
j_call: TRBJ1-5
cdr3_nt: TGTGCCATCAGTTCGGACAGGGTCGGTCAGCCCCAGCATTTT
cdr3_aa: CAISSDRVGQPQHF

v_call: TRBV6-1
d_call: -
clone_size: -
j_call: TRBJ1-1
cdr3_nt: TGTGCCAGCAGTGAAGGACTCCGGGACACTGAAGCTTTCTTT
cdr3_aa: CASSEGLRDTEAFF

v_call: TRBV6-5
d_call: -
clone_size: -
j_call: TRBJ2-1
cdr3_nt: TGTGCCAGCAGTCCGTGGGGACTGGGATACAATGAGCAGTTCTTC
cdr3_aa: CASSPWGLGYNEQFF

v_call: TRBV2
d_call: -
clone_size: -
j_call: TRBJ1-2
cdr3_nt: TGTGCCAGCAGTGATGTATCTACTAACTATGGCTACACCTTC
cdr3_aa: CASSDVSTNYGYTF

v_call: TRBV19
d_call: TRBD1
clone_size: -
j_call: TRBJ2-4
cdr3_nt: TGTGCCAGTAGTATGCGGGACAGGTTGAGCAAAAACATTCAGTACTTC
cdr3_aa: CASSMRDRLSKNIQYF

v_call: TRBV5-1
d_call: -
clone_size: -
j_call: TRBJ1-2
cdr3_nt: TGCGCCAGCAGCTTGGTCCCCAGGCAGTCTAACTATGGCTACACCTTC
cdr3_aa: CASSLVPRQSNYGYTF

v_call: TRBV5-4
d_call: TRBD1
clone_size: once
j_call: TRBJ2-1
cdr3_nt: TGTGCCAGCAGCCAGGGACAGGGGACCTACAATGAGCAGTTCTTC
cdr3_aa: CASSQGQGTYNEQFF

v_call: TRBV6-5
d_call: TRBD1
clone_size: -
j_call: TRBJ1-5
cdr3_nt: TGTGCCAGCAGTTACCGCGGACAGGGCGGAACTCAGCCCCAGCATTTT
cdr3_aa: CASSYRGQGGTQPQHF